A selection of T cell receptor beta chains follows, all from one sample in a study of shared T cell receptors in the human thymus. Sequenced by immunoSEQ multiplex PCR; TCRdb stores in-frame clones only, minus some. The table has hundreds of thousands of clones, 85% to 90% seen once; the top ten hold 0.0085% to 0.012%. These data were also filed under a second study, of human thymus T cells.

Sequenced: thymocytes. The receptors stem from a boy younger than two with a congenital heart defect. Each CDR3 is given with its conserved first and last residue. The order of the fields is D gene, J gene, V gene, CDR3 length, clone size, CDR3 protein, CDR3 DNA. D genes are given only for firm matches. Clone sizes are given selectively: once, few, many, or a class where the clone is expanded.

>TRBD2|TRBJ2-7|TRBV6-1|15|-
CASRFSGISSYEQYF
TGTGCCAGCAGGTTCAGCGGGATCAGTTCCTACGAGCAGTACTTC
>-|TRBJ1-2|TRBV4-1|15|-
CASSQGQGWGYGYTF
TGCGCCAGCAGCCAAGGTCAGGGATGGGGCTATGGCTACACCTTC
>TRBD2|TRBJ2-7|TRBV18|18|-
CASSPPRLAGQSFYEQYF
TGTGCCAGCTCACCACCGAGACTAGCGGGACAATCCTTTTACGAGCAGTACTTC
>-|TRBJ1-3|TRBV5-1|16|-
CASSPVRGRRRNTIYF
TGCGCCAGCAGCCCCGTCCGCGGACGGAGGAGAAACACCATATATTTT
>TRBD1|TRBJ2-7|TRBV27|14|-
CASSLGQGIYEQYF
TGTGCCAGCAGTTTAGGACAGGGGATCTACGAGCAGTACTTC
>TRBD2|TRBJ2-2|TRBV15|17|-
CATRKTSGSPGTGELFF
TGTGCCACCCGAAAGACTAGCGGGAGCCCCGGCACCGGGGAGCTGTTTTTT
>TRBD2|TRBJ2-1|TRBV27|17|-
CASSSRPGLPRYNEQFF
TGTGCCAGCAGTTCCCGCCCGGGACTACCTAGATACAATGAGCAGTTCTTC
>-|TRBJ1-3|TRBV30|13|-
CAWSGSSGNTIYF
TGTGCCTGGAGTGGGAGCTCTGGAAACACCATATATTTT
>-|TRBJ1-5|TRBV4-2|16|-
CASSQESPPRLAPQHF
TGTGCCAGCAGCCAAGAATCCCCTCCCCGTCTAGCGCCCCAGCATTTT
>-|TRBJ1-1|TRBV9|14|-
CASSVEGANTEAFF
TGTGCCAGCAGCGTAGAGGGAGCGAACACTGAAGCTTTCTTT
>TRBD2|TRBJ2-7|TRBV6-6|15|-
CASSNGRDQLYEQYF
TGTGCCAGCAGTAACGGGAGGGATCAATTGTACGAGCAGTACTTC
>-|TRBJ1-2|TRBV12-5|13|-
CASGLVQGGGYTF
TGTGCTAGTGGTTTGGTACAGGGTGGTGGCTACACCTTC
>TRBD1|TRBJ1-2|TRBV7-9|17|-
CASSVPGQGPFNYGYTF
TGTGCCAGCAGCGTCCCGGGACAGGGACCGTTTAACTATGGCTACACCTTC
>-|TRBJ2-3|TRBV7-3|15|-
CASSSPDEGGDTQYF
TGTGCCAGCAGCTCCCCGGATGAGGGAGGTGATACGCAGTATTTT
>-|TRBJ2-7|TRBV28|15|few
CASSAPGRGPYEQYF
TGTGCCAGCAGTGCCCCTGGGCGGGGACCCTACGAGCAGTACTTC
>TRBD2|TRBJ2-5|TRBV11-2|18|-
CASSLVPAGGRRRETQYF
TGTGCCAGCAGCTTAGTTCCAGCGGGAGGCCGGCGAAGGGAGACCCAGTACTTC
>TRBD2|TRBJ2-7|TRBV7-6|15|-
CASSFGTSGAYEQYF
TGTGCCAGCAGCTTCGGCACTAGCGGGGCCTACGAGCAGTACTTC
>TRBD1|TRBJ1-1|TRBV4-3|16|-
CASSQDLGTGNTEAFF
TGCGCCAGCAGCCAAGATCTGGGGACAGGGAACACTGAAGCTTTCTTT
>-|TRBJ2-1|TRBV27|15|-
CASSLVLASYNEQFF
TGTGCCAGCAGTCTTGTTCTAGCCTCCTACAATGAGCAGTTCTTC
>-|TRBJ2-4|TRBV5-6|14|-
CASSLRVLKNIQYF
TGTGCCAGCAGCTTACGAGTTCTCAAAAACATTCAGTACTTC
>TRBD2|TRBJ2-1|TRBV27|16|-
CASRQRLAGGYNEQFF
TGTGCCAGCAGGCAACGGCTAGCGGGGGGCTACAATGAGCAGTTCTTC
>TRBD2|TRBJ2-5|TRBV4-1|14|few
CASSQGPRGETQYF
TGCGCCAGCAGCCAAGGACCGCGGGGGGAGACCCAGTACTTC
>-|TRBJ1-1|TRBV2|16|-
CASKGVMGQVNTEAFF
TGTGCCAGCAAGGGGGTCATGGGCCAGGTGAACACTGAAGCTTTCTTT
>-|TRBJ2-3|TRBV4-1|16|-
CASSQDLGPPTDTQYF
TGCGCCAGCAGCCAAGATTTGGGGCCCCCCACAGATACGCAGTATTTT
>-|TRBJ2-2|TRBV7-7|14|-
CASSSGRNTGELFF
TGTGCTAGCAGCTCGGGTCGCAACACCGGGGAGCTGTTTTTT
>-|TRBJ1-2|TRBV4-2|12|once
CASSHARGGYTF
TGTGCCAGCAGCCACGCCAGGGGTGGCTACACCTTC
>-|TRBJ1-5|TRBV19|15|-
CASSIMKEGWQPQHF
TGTGCCAGTAGTATAATGAAGGAGGGTTGGCAGCCCCAGCATTTT
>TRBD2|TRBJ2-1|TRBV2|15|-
CASRLLAGGPPEQFF
TGTGCCAGCAGGCTACTAGCGGGAGGGCCCCCTGAGCAGTTCTTC
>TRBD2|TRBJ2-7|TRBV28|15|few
CASSSKGLAGAEQYF
TGTGCCAGCAGTTCAAAGGGACTAGCGGGAGCCGAGCAGTACTTC
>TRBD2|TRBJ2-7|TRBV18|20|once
CASSPVAREGRKGVVYEQYF
TGTGCCAGCTCACCAGTGGCGCGGGAGGGCCGAAAAGGGGTGGTCTACGAGCAGTACTTC
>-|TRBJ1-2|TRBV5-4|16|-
CASSRAGAGRPYGYTF
TGTGCCAGCAGCCGCGCGGGGGCCGGGCGTCCCTATGGCTACACCTTC
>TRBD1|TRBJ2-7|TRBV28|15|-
CASSPMDRVFYEQYF
TGTGCCAGCAGTCCCATGGACAGGGTTTTCTACGAGCAGTACTTC
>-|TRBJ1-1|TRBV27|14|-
CASSSGGRWVEAFF
TGTGCCAGCAGTTCGGGGGGGCGGTGGGTTGAAGCTTTCTTT
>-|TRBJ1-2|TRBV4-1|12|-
CASSHSNNGYTF
TGCGCCAGCAGCCACAGTAATAATGGCTACACCTTC
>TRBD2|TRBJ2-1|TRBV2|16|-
CASSATSGRAYNEQFF
TGTGCCAGCAGCGCTACTAGCGGGAGGGCATACAATGAGCAGTTCTTC
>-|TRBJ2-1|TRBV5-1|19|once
CASSLIKNQPWSSYNEQFF
TGCGCCAGCAGCTTGATCAAAAACCAACCTTGGAGCTCCTACAATGAGCAGTTCTTC
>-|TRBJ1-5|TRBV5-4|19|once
CASRFWRGGRPYSNQPQHF
TGTGCCAGCAGGTTCTGGAGGGGGGGCCGGCCCTATAGCAATCAGCCCCAGCATTTT
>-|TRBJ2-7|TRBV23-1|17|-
CASRTTPGHLSLYEQYF
TGCGCCAGCCGAACCACCCCGGGACATCTTTCACTATACGAGCAGTACTTC
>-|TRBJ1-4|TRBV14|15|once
CASSQEPNPEEKLFF
TGTGCCAGCAGCCAAGAACCCAATCCAGAAGAAAAACTGTTTTTT
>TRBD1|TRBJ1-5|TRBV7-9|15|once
CASSPGQGRGQPQHF
TGTGCCAGCAGTCCTGGACAGGGACGCGGTCAGCCCCAGCATTTT
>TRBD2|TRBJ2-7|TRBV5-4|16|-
CASSSIAGSNSYEQYF
TGTGCCAGCAGCTCGATAGCGGGCTCAAACTCCTACGAGCAGTACTTC
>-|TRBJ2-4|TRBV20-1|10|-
CSANGRIQYF
TGCAGTGCAAACGGTCGCATTCAGTACTTC